These 24 T cell receptor beta chains share one sample of origin, sequenced in a study of cytotoxic CD8 clonotypes in ibrutinib-treated CLL. TCRdb's copy holds only in-frame clones and misses some; the assay was immunoSEQ multiplex PCR. The data show around 140,000 clones, about three quarters seen once. The sequencing here drew on PBMCs, taken after 24 months of ibrutinib treatment. The receptor set was obtained from a human donor with chronic lymphocytic leukemia.

CDR3 in amino acids: CASSPNHGAVGGGSNQPQHF. Here the CDR3 DNA reads TGTGCCAGCTCACCCAATCACGGGGCTGTTGGTGGTGGAAGCAATCAGCCCCAGCATTTT. The V gene is TRBV18, the J gene TRBJ1-5, with a possible D match to TRBD1 (5 bases). Trimming took 3 bases from V and 1 from J, leaving 25 bases between them. The germline CDR1 and CDR2 sequences are KGHSH and LQKENI. CDR3 length equals 20 residues.

The chain is built from TRBV28 and TRBJ2-1, with 12 bases aligning to TRBD1. CDR3 length equals 16 residues. Trimming removed 7 bases from V and 7 bases from J; junction bases left unmatched: 11. The germline V gene encodes CDR1 MDHEN and CDR2 SYDVKM. The CDR3 loop reads CASTQGGQGAKNEQFF. The CDR3 region has the DNA TGTGCCAGCACCCAGGGGGGACAGGGGGCGAAAAATGAGCAGTTCTTC.

The V gene is TRBV28, the J gene TRBJ1-6, with 10 positions matching TRBD1. With 8 bases clipped from V and 9 bases from J, the junction kept 10 bases outside the gene matches. CDR1 and CDR2 from the germline V gene are MDHEN and SYDVKM. There are 15 residues in the CDR3. The CDR3 coding sequence is TGTGCCAGCGGGGGGGGACAGGGGTTGAGTTCACCCCTCCACTTT. This gives the protein CASGGGQGLSSPLHF.

The chain is built from TRBV11-3 and TRBJ1-5; D gene uncertain. V was cut by 5 bases and J by 2 bases, with 13 bases left in between. The CDR3 is made up of 15 amino acids. From germline, CDR1 is SGHNT and CDR2 YENEEA. The chain's CDR3 is CASSRRAWGNQPQHF. The DNA of the CDR3 is TGTGCCAGCAGCCGCCGGGCATGGGGCAATCAGCCCCAGCATTTT.

The chain recombines TRBV9 with TRBJ2-1; D is undetermined. V was pared by 0 bases and J by 8 bases, with 12 bases between. The length of the CDR3 is 14 residues. Germline V gene data show CDR1 as SGDLS and CDR2 as YYNGEE. The CDR3, as DNA: TGTGCCAGCAGCGTAGTTGGGCAGGCCGATGAGCAGTTCTTC. Translated, it gives CASSVVGQADEQFF.

The chain recombines TRBV6-5 with TRBJ1-1; 11 bases map to TRBD1. CDR3 size: 13 residues. CDR1 and CDR2 (germline): MNHEY, SVGAGI. The trim removed 6 bases at V and 7 bases at J, leaving 4 bases unmatched. CDR3 residues: CASRRTGGGEAFF. CDR3 nucleotide sequence: TGTGCCAGCAGGCGGACAGGGGGCGGTGAAGCTTTCTTT.

The J gene is TRBJ1-2, the V gene TRBV28; 9 nucleotides match TRBD1. Unmatched junction bases numbered 16, after V lost 7 bases and J lost 7 bases. The CDR3 loop spans 16 amino acids. The germline CDR1 and CDR2 sequences are MDHEN and SYDVKM. This CDR3 reads CASTPRGTGSWVGYTF. The CDR3 DNA reads TGTGCCAGCACCCCCCGGGGGACAGGGTCGTGGGTTGGCTACACCTTC.

The rearrangement links TRBV29-1 to TRBJ2-1; TRBD2 agrees at 8 bases. After removal of 4 bases from V and 9 bases from J, the junction contained 8 bases not matched to a gene. Looked up from germline, CDR1 is SQVTM and CDR2 is ANQGSEA. The CDR3 has 13 amino acids. CDR3 DNA sequence: TGCAGCGTTGGGGGGGGGACTAGGTCTGAGCAGTTCTTC. Residues: CSVGGGTRSEQFF.

The rearrangement uses TRBV28 and TRBJ2-1, with TRBD2 identical over 8 bases. This CDR3 spans 14 amino acids. Germline lookup yields CDR1 MDHEN and CDR2 SYDVKM. V gave up 4 bases and J gave up 4 bases; unmatched junction bases: 3. CDR3: CASSSGGQYNEQFF. In nucleotides, the CDR3 is TGTGCCAGCAGTTCGGGGGGGCAGTACAATGAGCAGTTCTTC.

The chain combines TRBV27 with TRBJ1-2, with D unresolved. The CDR3 runs 12 residues. From germline, CDR1 is MNHEY and CDR2 SMNVEV (reference sequence). Trimming removed 6 bases from V and 4 bases from J, with 9 bases in between. The CDR3 loop reads CASSRRGYGYTF. CDR3 coding DNA: TGTGCCAGCAGCCGGCGGGGCTATGGCTACACCTTC.

The V call is TRBV11-2, the J call TRBJ1-2; the D is unclear. Germline CDR1 and CDR2: SGHAT and FQNNGV. With 5 bases removed from V and 3 bases from J, the gap between germline ends came to 10 bases. The CDR3 contains 13 residues. DNA of the CDR3: TGTGCCAGCAGCCCGTTAGCGGACTATGGCTACACCTTC. Protein: CASSPLADYGYTF.

In its sample, this clone was seen once. The V gene is TRBV6-1, the J gene TRBJ2-5, with 7 bases matching TRBD2. CDR3 length: 14 amino acids. Germline CDR1 is MNHNS and CDR2 is SASEGT. V lost 2 bases and J lost 1; bases outside the gene matches: 1. Here the CDR3 reads CASSESGGQETQYF. The CDR3 nucleotides are TGTGCCAGCAGTGAATCGGGGGGCCAAGAGACCCAGTACTTC.

The chain links TRBV5-1 to TRBJ2-2, with TRBD1 matching 8 bases. V gave up 5 bases and J gave up 1 base; unmatched junction bases: 7. The CDR3 extends over 16 amino acids. In germline, CDR1 is SGHRS, CDR2 YFSETQ. CDR3 nucleotides: TGCGCCAGCAGGGTGGCTGGACAGGGGAACACCGGGGAGCTGTTTTTT. This codes for CASRVAGQGNTGELFF.

The chain joins TRBV9 to TRBJ2-5; 14 bases match TRBD2. After removal of 4 bases from V and 5 bases from J, the junction contained 13 bases not matched to a gene. The germline V gene has CDR1 SGDLS and CDR2 YYNGEE. The CDR3 is made up of 18 amino acids. CDR3 bases: TGTGCCAGCAGCCCCAAAGGGACTAGCGGGGGTCCCCGGGAGACCCAGTACTTC. Protein sequence: CASSPKGTSGGPRETQYF. Complete variable domain (other parts from reference TRBV9 and TRBJ2-5): DSGVTQTPKHLITATGQRVTLRCSPRSGDLSVYWYQQSLDQGLQFLIQYYNGEERAKGNILERFSAQQFPDLHSELNLSSLELGDSALYFCASSPKGTSGGPRETQYFGPGTRLLVL.

With regard to this clone: Possible read error: a much larger clone is one base away. This same CDR3 is encoded by further DNA sequences in the sample. The chain joins TRBV11-2 to TRBJ2-3; tentative D call: TRBD2 (5 bases). The CDR3 contains 12 residues. The ends were cut back, 1 base at V and 6 bases at J, with 5 bases in the middle. CDR1 is SGHAT and CDR2 is FQNNGV in the germline V gene. The CDR3 loop is CASSLGGDTQYF. In DNA form, the CDR3 reads TGTGCCAGCAGCTTAGGAGGGGATACGCAGTATTTT.

The rearrangement joins TRBV2 to TRBJ1-5, with TRBD1 matching over 7 bases. Germline CDR1 reads SNHLY; CDR2 reads FYNNEI. This CDR3 has 12 amino acids. V was clipped by 7 bases and J by 7 bases; unmatched bases: 4. The DNA of the CDR3 is TGTGCCAGCACCCAACAGGGGCAGCCCCAGCATTTT. This codes for CASTQQGQPQHF.

This clone was seen just once. J is TRBJ2-1 and V is TRBV27; a possible D gene is TRBD1 (6 bases). The CDR3 is 15 amino acids. Trimming took off 6 bases at V and 2 bases at J, with 14 bases between the two ends. Germline V gene lookup returns CDR1 MNHEY and CDR2 SMNVEV (reference sequence). The CDR3 DNA is TGTGCCAGCAGGGGATACAGGGACCCCTACAATGAGCAGTTCTTC. Translated: CASRGYRDPYNEQFF.

The chain links TRBV28 to TRBJ2-6; D remains ambiguous. This CDR3 has 15 amino acids. The germline CDR1 and CDR2 sequences are MDHEN and SYDVKM. V gave up 6 bases and J gave up 0 bases, with 9 bases separating them. The CDR3 is CASSPDGSGANVLTF. The CDR3, as DNA: TGTGCCAGCAGCCCTGACGGCTCTGGGGCCAACGTCCTGACTTTC. Complete variable domain (other parts from reference TRBV28 and TRBJ2-6): DVKVTQSSRYLVKRTGEKVFLECVQDMDHENMFWYRQDPGLGLRLIYFSYDVKMKEKGDIPEGYSVSREKKERFSLILESASTNQTSMYLCASSPDGSGANVLTFGAGSRLTVL.

This chain connects TRBV28 to TRBJ1-2, with D maybe TRBD1 (5 bases). Germline CDR1 is MDHEN and CDR2 is SYDVKM. This CDR3 spans 13 amino acids. Trimming removed 2 bases from V and 4 bases from J, with 8 bases in between. The CDR3 protein is CASSLAGIYGYTF. CDR3 sequence (DNA): TGTGCCAGCAGTTTAGCAGGGATCTATGGCTACACCTTC.

This clone was counted between two and nine times. CDR3 in amino acids: CASSPPRGGGNSPLHF. The DNA of the CDR3 is TGTGCCAGCAGCCCACCCCGCGGGGGTGGAAATTCACCCCTCCACTTT. The chain combines TRBV27 with TRBJ1-6, with D possibly being TRBD1 (5 bases). V was trimmed by 6 bases and J by 7 bases, leaving 19 bases between them. The germline gives CDR1 MNHEY, CDR2 SMNVEV (reference sequence). The CDR3 totals 16 residues.

This clone was seen a single time. The gene calls are TRBV2 and TRBJ2-3; TRBD2 aligns across 8 bases. CDR1 and CDR2 from the germline V gene are SNHLY and FYNNEI. With V trimmed by 7 bases and J by 2 bases, 5 bases remained unmatched. CDR3 size: 14 residues. The CDR3 loop reads CASKGLGTTDTQYF. The CDR3 DNA sequence: TGTGCCAGCAAGGGACTAGGAACCACAGATACGCAGTATTTT.

The chain recombines TRBV27 with TRBJ2-3; TRBD2 aligns across 8 bases. Germline V gives CDR1 MNHEY, CDR2 SMNVEV (reference sequence). The CDR3 is made up of 16 amino acids. Unmatched junction bases numbered 8, after V lost 3 bases and J lost 3 bases. CDR3 coding DNA: TGTGCCAGCAGTTTCTGGGCTACGGGGGGGACAGATACGCAGTATTTT. Its protein is CASSFWATGGTDTQYF.

This clone was observed a handful of times. This chain links TRBV5-1 with TRBJ2-1, with a weak D call TRBD1 (6 bases). This CDR3 has 14 residues. V was clipped by 4 bases and J by 2 bases, with 10 bases between them. The germline gives CDR1 SGHRS, CDR2 YFSETQ. CDR3 nucleotide sequence: TGCGCCAGCAGCACCCGGACAGCCTACAATGAGCAGTTCTTC. Protein: CASSTRTAYNEQFF. The full variable domain, with the rest looked up from reference TRBV5-1 and TRBJ2-1, is KAGVTQTPRYLIKTRGQQVTLSCSPISGHRSVSWYQQTPGQGLQFLFEYFSETQRNKGNFPGRFSGRQFSNSRSEMNVSTLELGDSALYLCASSTRTAYNEQFFGPGTRLTVL.

Only a few counts were recorded for this clone. The V and J genes are TRBV11-3 and TRBJ2-6; TRBD1 matches at 9 bases. Trimming took 5 bases from V and 1 from J; bases not matched to a gene: 9. Germline values: CDR1 SGHNT, CDR2 YENEEA. This CDR3 is built from 18 residues. The CDR3 spells CASSPGDRVKSGANVLTF. The DNA of the CDR3 is TGTGCCAGCAGCCCGGGGGACAGGGTTAAGTCTGGGGCCAACGTCCTGACTTTC.